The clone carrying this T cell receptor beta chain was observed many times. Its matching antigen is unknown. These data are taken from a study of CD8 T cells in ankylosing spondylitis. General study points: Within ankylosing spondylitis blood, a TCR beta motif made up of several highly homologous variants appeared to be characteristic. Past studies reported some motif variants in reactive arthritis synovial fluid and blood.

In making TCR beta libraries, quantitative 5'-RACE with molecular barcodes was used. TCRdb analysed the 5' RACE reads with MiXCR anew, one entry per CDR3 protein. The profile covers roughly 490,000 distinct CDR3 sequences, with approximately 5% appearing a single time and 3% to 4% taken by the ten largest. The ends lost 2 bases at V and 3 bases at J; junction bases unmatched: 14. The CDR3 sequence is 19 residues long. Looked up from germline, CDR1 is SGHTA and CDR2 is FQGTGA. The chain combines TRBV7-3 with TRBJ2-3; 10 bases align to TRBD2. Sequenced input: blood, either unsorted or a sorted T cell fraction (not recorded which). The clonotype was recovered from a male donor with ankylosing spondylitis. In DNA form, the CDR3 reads TGTGCCAGCAGCTTACTGCTAGCGGGGGCTGTCTTAATGACAGATACGCAGTATTTT. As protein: CASSLLLAGAVLMTDTQYF.